The 15 T cell receptor beta chains given below trace back to one sample, sequenced in a study of a mutant IDH1 vaccine in newly diagnosed glioma (dated by TCRdb to the early 2020s). The library was built by means of the immunoSEQ multiplex PCR assay. The immuneACCESS repertoire file appears here via TCRdb, limited to in-frame rearrangements. These files lack a portion of the clones; in checked studies, under half of the deficit traces to unresolved V genes, and the cause of the others is not known. The sample records just under 80,000 clones, 75% to 95% of which are singletons. The top ten hold under 0.6% of the sample. Their antigen targets remain unknown. What the time point label conveys for this sample: week 5, during vaccination. A 20-mer mutant IDH1 peptide at 300 micrograms in Montanide made up each vaccine dose, which was injected subcutaneously together with topical imiquimod. This material consisted of PBMCs, taken from a glioma patient whose treatment included an IDH1 peptide vaccine. These receptors all come from a woman between 45 and 60 years old with glioma.

The chain carries TRBV6-5 and TRBJ2-7, with a weak D call TRBD2 (5 bases). The CDR3 has 15 amino acids. Deletions cut 0 bases from V and 5 bases from J, with 14 bases between. Germline V gene data show CDR1 as MNHEY and CDR2 as SVGAGI. The CDR3 loop is CASSYSGISDDEQYF. The CDR3 DNA sequence: TGTGCCAGCAGTTACTCGGGGATTAGCGATGACGAGCAGTACTTC.

As concerns this clone: A read error may produce the germline difference seen at one junction end. This chain uses TRBV7-9 with TRBJ2-5, with D unresolved. Per the germline V gene, CDR1 is SEHNR and CDR2 is FQNEAQ (reference sequence). There are 13 residues in the CDR3. In nucleotides, the CDR3 is TGTGCCAGCAGCTTAGCAGGGCAAGGGACCCAGTACTTC. Protein sequence: CASSLAGQGTQYF.

The rearrangement uses TRBV9 and TRBJ2-5, with D maybe TRBD1 (6 bases). This CDR3 is built from 15 residues. CDR1 is SGDLS and CDR2 is YYNGEE in the germline V gene. Trimming left V 3 bases short and J 0 bases short, with 12 bases between. Written as DNA, the CDR3 is TGTGCCAGCAGCGGGTTGGGACACGACCAAGAGACCCAGTACTTC. Amino acid sequence: CASSGLGHDQETQYF.

The rearrangement links TRBV6-5 to TRBJ2-7, with D possibly being TRBD2 (5 bases). The V end lost 7 bases, the J end lost 0 bases, and 13 bases lay between the germline ends. Germline lookup yields CDR1 MNHEY and CDR2 SVGAGI. The CDR3 runs 14 residues. Here the CDR3 DNA reads TGTGCCAGCACCAAGGGAGTTTCCTCCTACGAGCAGTACTTC. Protein product: CASTKGVSSYEQYF.

The rearrangement links TRBV9 to TRBJ2-5; D not certain. The V gene lost 4 bases and the J gene lost 5 bases, with 12 bases spanning the gap. The CDR3 totals 13 residues. Germline lookup yields CDR1 SGDLS and CDR2 YYNGEE. The CDR3 nucleotides read TGTGCCAGCAGCCCCCCAGAACGGGAGACCCAGTACTTC. Encoded protein: CASSPPERETQYF.

V usage is TRBV27 and J usage is TRBJ2-1; TRBD2 aligns across 9 bases. The V segment lost 5 bases and the J segment 2 bases; nucleotides outside the gene matches: 4. This CDR3 is built from 15 residues. From germline, CDR1 is MNHEY and CDR2 SMNVEV (reference sequence). This CDR3 reads CASSPSGRTYNEQFF. The CDR3 DNA reads as TGTGCCAGCAGTCCGAGCGGGAGGACCTACAATGAGCAGTTCTTC.

Here the CDR3 reads CASSYEGGDSPLHF. CDR3 coding DNA: TGTGCCAGCAGTTACGAGGGAGGAGATTCACCCCTCCACTTT. V and J are TRBV6-5 and TRBJ1-6; no firm D call. The germline V gene encodes CDR1 MNHEY and CDR2 SVGAGI. The CDR3 is 14 residues long. Deletions cut 2 bases from V and 8 bases from J, with 10 bases between.

The chain has TRBV7-9 and TRBJ2-1; 7 bases fit TRBD1. Trimming cost V 1 base and J 8 bases; bases outside gene matches: 5. The CDR3 length is 14 residues. Germline V lookup: CDR1 SEHNR, CDR2 FQNEAQ (reference sequence). The CDR3 is CASSLGQGVHEQFF. The CDR3, as DNA: TGTGCCAGCAGCTTAGGTCAGGGGGTCCATGAGCAGTTCTTC.

Only one count was recorded for this clone. The CDR3 DNA follows: TGTGCCAGCAGTTACAATGGACAGGGGGCAGTGGTAGCTTTCTTT. Encoded protein: CASSYNGQGAVVAFF. J is TRBJ1-1 and V is TRBV6-6; 11 nucleotides align to TRBD1. Losses at the gene ends were 2 bases for V and 10 bases for J; bases not matched to a gene: 9. Germline CDR1 is MNHNY and CDR2 is SVGAGI (reference sequence). The CDR3 is 15 amino acids.

The rearrangement uses TRBV18 and TRBJ1-5, with D possibly matching TRBD1 (5 bases). The germline CDR1 and CDR2 sequences are KGHSH and LQKENI. V was shortened by 4 bases and J by 5 bases, with 21 bases between the two germline ends. This CDR3 is built from 17 residues. CDR3 residues: CASSQGERTGSDQPQHF. CDR3 in DNA: TGTGCCAGCTCACAAGGGGAGAGAACAGGTTCCGATCAGCCCCAGCATTTT.

V and J are TRBV10-3 and TRBJ2-1; D remains unclear. The germline V and J ends were trimmed by 3 bases and 8 bases, with 17 bases remaining between them. Germline V CDR1 and CDR2: ENHRY, SYGVKD. The CDR3 has 15 amino acids. The CDR3 region is CAISERGISKDEQFF. The CDR3 coding sequence is TGTGCCATCAGTGAAAGAGGAATTTCTAAAGATGAGCAGTTCTTC.

The V call is TRBV6-1, the J call TRBJ2-7; 11 bases align to TRBD2. Trimming took 4 bases from V and 3 from J; bases not matched to a gene: 2. The CDR3 loop spans 14 amino acids. Germline assignment: CDR1 MNHNS and CDR2 SASEGT. The DNA of the CDR3 is TGTGCCAGCAGTGGCCTAGCGGGGGGCTACGAGCAGTACTTC. Its protein is CASSGLAGGYEQYF.

V and J are TRBV11-2 and TRBJ2-7; either TRBD1 or TRBD2 may fit D (5 bases each). The length of the CDR3 is 16 residues. The ends were cut back, 1 base at V and 3 bases at J, with 16 bases in the middle. Looked up from germline, CDR1 is SGHAT and CDR2 is FQNNGV. The CDR3 here is CASSLASGGRSYEQYF. DNA of the CDR3: TGTGCCAGCAGCTTAGCCTCTGGGGGTCGAAGCTACGAGCAGTACTTC.

The genes are TRBV5-1 and TRBJ1-1; possible D gene TRBD1, 5 bases. The CDR3 loop spans 13 amino acids. Germline loops: CDR1 SGHRS, CDR2 YFSETQ. Trimming stripped 4 bases from V and 5 bases from J, with 12 bases between. The CDR3 sequence is CASSPAGGTEAFF. In DNA form, the CDR3 reads TGCGCCAGCAGCCCCGCCGGGGGTACTGAAGCTTTCTTT.

This CDR3 is CASSPWDNNGYTF. The CDR3 nucleotides read TGTGCCAGCTCACCTTGGGACAATAACGGCTACACCTTC. The V gene is TRBV18, the J gene TRBJ1-2; tentatively, D is TRBD1 (6 bases). Germline CDR1 is KGHSH and CDR2 is LQKENI. The length of the CDR3 is 13 residues. Trimming removed 3 bases from V and 8 bases from J, with 13 bases in between.